A selection of T cell receptor beta chains follows, all from one sample in a study of cytomegalovirus exposure and HLA in healthy donors. Sequencing was performed with immunoSEQ multiplex PCR; in TCRdb, only in-frame clones are kept and a portion is missing. The sample consists of about 190,000 clones, approximately 84% of them appearing once. The sample comprised PBMCs. These receptors all stem from a man aged 18 to 29 in good health and CMV-seropositive. Both conserved end residues are part of each CDR3. Fields, in order: D gene, V gene, J gene, clone size, CDR3 DNA, CDR3 protein. A D gene is named only where the DNA matches it firmly. Clone size is given for some rows only: seen once, a few or many times, or a class if the clone is expanded.

d_call: NA
v_call: TRBV27
j_call: TRBJ1-3
clone_size: few
cdr3_nt: TGTGCCAGCAGTCCCAGGGGAAGTGGAAACACCATATATTTT
cdr3_aa: CASSPRGSGNTIYF

d_call: TRBD1
v_call: TRBV10-3
j_call: TRBJ2-1
clone_size: NA
cdr3_nt: TGTGCCACAGAGGGGACAGGCTACAATGAGCAGTTCTTC
cdr3_aa: CATEGTGYNEQFF

d_call: NA
v_call: TRBV28
j_call: TRBJ2-7
clone_size: NA
cdr3_nt: TGTGCCAGCAGTCCGTACAGCTACGAGCAGTACTTC
cdr3_aa: CASSPYSYEQYF

d_call: TRBD2
v_call: TRBV13
j_call: TRBJ2-7
clone_size: NA
cdr3_nt: TGTGCCAGCAGCTTAAGTCCTAGCGGGAGTGGCGAGCAGTACTTC
cdr3_aa: CASSLSPSGSGEQYF

d_call: TRBD1
v_call: TRBV28
j_call: TRBJ2-1
clone_size: NA
cdr3_nt: TGTGCCAGCAGTTCTCCGGGACAGGGGGCGAATGAGCAGTTCTTC
cdr3_aa: CASSSPGQGANEQFF

d_call: TRBD1
v_call: TRBV5-4
j_call: TRBJ2-5
clone_size: NA
cdr3_nt: TGTGCCAGCAGCCCCTGGGACAGTCAAGAGACCCAGTACTTC
cdr3_aa: CASSPWDSQETQYF

d_call: NA
v_call: TRBV6-5
j_call: TRBJ1-5
clone_size: NA
cdr3_nt: TGTGCCAGCAGTTCGGGGGGCGGGAATCAGCCCCAGCATTTT
cdr3_aa: CASSSGGGNQPQHF

d_call: TRBD1
v_call: TRBV28
j_call: TRBJ1-5
clone_size: few
cdr3_nt: TGTGCCAGCAGTCTGGACAGGGGGAATCAGCCCCAGCATTTT
cdr3_aa: CASSLDRGNQPQHF

d_call: NA
v_call: TRBV4-1
j_call: TRBJ1-5
clone_size: NA
cdr3_nt: TGCGCCAGCAGCCACAGACAGGGCAATCAGCCCCAGCATTTT
cdr3_aa: CASSHRQGNQPQHF

d_call: NA
v_call: TRBV6-1
j_call: TRBJ1-5
clone_size: NA
cdr3_nt: TGTGCCAGCAGTGAACGGGCAGGGTTCAGCAATCAGCCCCAGCATTTT
cdr3_aa: CASSERAGFSNQPQHF

d_call: NA
v_call: TRBV2
j_call: TRBJ2-7
clone_size: NA
cdr3_nt: TGTGCCAGCAGTGCATTACAGGGTTACGAGCAGTACTTC
cdr3_aa: CASSALQGYEQYF

d_call: NA
v_call: TRBV21-1
j_call: TRBJ2-2
clone_size: NA
cdr3_nt: TGTGCCAGCAGTCGGACAGGGACAACGAACACCGGGGAGCTGTTTTTT
cdr3_aa: CASSRTGTTNTGELFF

d_call: TRBD2
v_call: TRBV7-9
j_call: TRBJ2-1
clone_size: NA
cdr3_nt: TGTGCCAGCAGCCCCCGGACTAGCGGGAGTGCCGACAATGAGCAGTTCTTC
cdr3_aa: CASSPRTSGSADNEQFF

d_call: NA
v_call: TRBV27
j_call: TRBJ2-1
clone_size: NA
cdr3_nt: TGTGCCAGCAGTACAATTACTGGCGGCGGATCCTACAATGAGCAGTTCTTC
cdr3_aa: CASSTITGGGSYNEQFF

d_call: TRBD2
v_call: TRBV6-6
j_call: TRBJ2-7
clone_size: NA
cdr3_nt: TGTGCCAGCAGTTACAAGCTAGCGGAATACTACGAGCAGTACTTC
cdr3_aa: CASSYKLAEYYEQYF

d_call: TRBD2
v_call: TRBV16
j_call: TRBJ2-7
clone_size: NA
cdr3_nt: TGTGCCAGCAGCGTCGGGGGGAATTACGAGCAGTACTTC
cdr3_aa: CASSVGGNYEQYF

d_call: TRBD2
v_call: TRBV9
j_call: TRBJ2-1
clone_size: NA
cdr3_nt: TGTGCCAGCAGCGTAGCTACGGGGGGGAATGAGCAGTTCTTC
cdr3_aa: CASSVATGGNEQFF

d_call: NA
v_call: TRBV21-1
j_call: TRBJ2-7
clone_size: NA
cdr3_nt: TGTGCCAGCAGCAAAGAGGGGGGGCGGATCGAGCAGTACTTC
cdr3_aa: CASSKEGGRIEQYF

d_call: TRBD1
v_call: TRBV28
j_call: TRBJ2-7
clone_size: NA
cdr3_nt: TGTGCCAGCAGCCAACTAGGACAGGGGGGCGAGCAGTACTTC
cdr3_aa: CASSQLGQGGEQYF

d_call: TRBD2
v_call: TRBV10-3
j_call: TRBJ2-5
clone_size: NA
cdr3_nt: TGTGCCATCAGTCAGGGAGGGTTTGGGGAGACCCAGTACTTC
cdr3_aa: CAISQGGFGETQYF

d_call: NA
v_call: TRBV25-1
j_call: TRBJ2-7
clone_size: NA
cdr3_nt: TGTGCCAGCAGTGCCTCACAGGGACATTTGATCTACGAGCAGTACTTC
cdr3_aa: CASSASQGHLIYEQYF

d_call: NA
v_call: TRBV29-1
j_call: TRBJ1-3
clone_size: NA
cdr3_nt: TGCAGCGGTCGGGGGGGCAAAGCTGGAAACACCATATATTTT
cdr3_aa: CSGRGGKAGNTIYF